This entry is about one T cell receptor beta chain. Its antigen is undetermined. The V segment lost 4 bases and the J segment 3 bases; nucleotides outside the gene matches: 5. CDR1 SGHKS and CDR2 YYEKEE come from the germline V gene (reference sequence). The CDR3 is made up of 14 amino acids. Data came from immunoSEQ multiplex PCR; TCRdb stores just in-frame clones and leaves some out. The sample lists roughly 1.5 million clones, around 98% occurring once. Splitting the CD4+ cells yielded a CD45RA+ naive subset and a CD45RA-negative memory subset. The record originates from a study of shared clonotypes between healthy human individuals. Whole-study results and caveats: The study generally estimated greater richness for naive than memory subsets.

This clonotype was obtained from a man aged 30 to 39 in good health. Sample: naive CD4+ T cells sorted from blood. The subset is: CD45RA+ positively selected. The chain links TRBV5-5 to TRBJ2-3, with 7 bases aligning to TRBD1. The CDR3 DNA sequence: TGTGCCAGCAGCCGGCCACAGGGGACAGATACGCAGTATTTT. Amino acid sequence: CASSRPQGTDTQYF.